This TCR beta chain emerged from a study of blood T cell repertoires in COVID-19. About the study: T cells, B-cell-depleted T cells, or PBMCs supplied cDNA or gDNA.

Patients from Seattle were sampled longitudinally, starting during active infection. The assay was immunoSEQ multiplex PCR, and TCRdb's table has in-frame clones only and misses some. The table shows approximately 260,000 clones, with over 70% occurring only once. The germline gives CDR1 MDHEN, CDR2 SYDVKM. The CDR3 has 17 amino acids. After removal of 5 bases from V and 2 bases from J, the junction contained 8 bases not matched to a gene. This receptor was obtained from a woman aged 65 to 85 with COVID-19, enrolled during active disease. Source material: peripheral blood. V and J are TRBV28 and TRBJ2-5; TRBD2 matches at 13 bases. As DNA, the CDR3 is TGTGCCAGCAGTCCGGGACTAGCGGGGATTATTCAAGAGACCCAGTACTTC. This gives the protein CASSPGLAGIIQETQYF.